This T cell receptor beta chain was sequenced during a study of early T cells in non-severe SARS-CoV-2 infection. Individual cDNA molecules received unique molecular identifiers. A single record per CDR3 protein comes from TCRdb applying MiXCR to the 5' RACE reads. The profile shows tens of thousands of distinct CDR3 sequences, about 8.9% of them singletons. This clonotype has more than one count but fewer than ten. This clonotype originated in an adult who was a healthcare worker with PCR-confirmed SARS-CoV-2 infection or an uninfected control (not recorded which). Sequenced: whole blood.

DNA for the CDR3: TGTGCCAGCAGTCCCATACCCGGACAGGGCCTATATAGCAATCAGCCCCAGCATTTT. Translated, it gives CASSPIPGQGLYSNQPQHF. The V and J genes are TRBV27 and TRBJ1-5; TRBD1 matches 8 bases. The V gene's germline CDR1 is MNHEY and CDR2 SMNVEV (reference sequence). This CDR3 is built from 19 residues. The trim removed 5 bases at V and 0 bases at J, leaving 15 bases unmatched.